Below, 17 T cell receptor beta chains from the same sample are listed, as sequenced in a study of blood T cell repertoires in COVID-19. The assay was immunoSEQ multiplex PCR, and TCRdb's table has in-frame clones only and misses some. The sample has over 80,000 clones, 80% to 90% seen once. Sequences were obtained from peripheral blood. These receptors originate from a human donor in a cohort sampled during active COVID-19.

The gene calls are TRBV5-8 and TRBJ2-7, with D perhaps matching TRBD2 (6 bases). V dropped 5 bases and J dropped 4 bases, with 13 bases sitting between them. The length of the CDR3 is 13 residues. CDR1 SGHTS and CDR2 YDEGEE come from the germline V gene. This chain's CDR3 is CASSKAGIYEQYF. The CDR3 DNA reads TGTGCCAGCAGTAAGGCGGGAATATACGAGCAGTACTTC.

There are a few counts of this clone. V is TRBV5-1 and J is TRBJ2-3, with D uncertain. Trimming took 2 bases from V and 0 from J, leaving 13 bases between them. The CDR3 is made up of 16 amino acids. The germline V gene encodes CDR1 SGHRS and CDR2 YFSETQ. The CDR3 bases are TGCGCCAGCAGCTTCACCGACCCGGGTAGCACAGATACGCAGTATTTT. Translation: CASSFTDPGSTDTQYF. Combining the CDR3 with reference TRBV5-1 and TRBJ2-3 gives the whole variable domain KAGVTQTPRYLIKTRGQQVTLSCSPISGHRSVSWYQQTPGQGLQFLFEYFSETQRNKGNFPGRFSGRQFSNSRSEMNVSTLELGDSALYLCASSFTDPGSTDTQYFGPGTRLTVL.

The gene calls are TRBV5-4 and TRBJ1-1, with unresolved D. The CDR3 is 11 residues long. V dropped 2 bases and J dropped 4 bases, with 3 bases sitting between them. Germline values: CDR1 SGHNT, CDR2 YYREEE (reference sequence). The CDR3 reads CASSFITEAFF. CDR3 DNA sequence: TGTGCCAGCAGCTTTATCACTGAAGCTTTCTTT.

The chain has TRBV7-2 and TRBJ2-3; TRBD2 aligns across 8 bases. There are 16 residues in the CDR3. The V gene's germline CDR1 is SGHTA and CDR2 FQGNSA. The junction had 12 bases not matched to a gene; V was cut back by 8 bases and J by 2 bases. CDR3 sequence: CASRRDIAGFTDTQYF. CDR3 in DNA: TGTGCCAGCCGACGGGATATAGCGGGATTCACAGATACGCAGTATTTT.

The CDR3: CAISEPTVSGNEKLFF. CDR3 coding DNA: TGTGCCATCAGTGAGCCGACAGTTAGCGGTAATGAAAAACTGTTTTTT. The chain links TRBV10-3 to TRBJ1-4; D perhaps matches TRBD1 (5 bases). This CDR3 has 16 residues. The germline CDR1 and CDR2 sequences are ENHRY and SYGVKD. V lost 2 bases to trimming and J lost 4 bases, with 14 bases between them.

This rearrangement joins TRBV9 to TRBJ2-1; D is unresolved. Germline CDR1 is SGDLS and CDR2 is YYNGEE. CDR3 length: 18 residues. V was pared by 0 bases and J by 3 bases, with 19 bases between. The CDR3 region is CASSVGSHQVKFYNEQFF. The CDR3 DNA reads as TGTGCCAGCAGCGTAGGATCCCATCAGGTTAAATTCTACAATGAGCAGTTCTTC.

The rearrangement uses TRBV6-2 or TRBV6-3 and TRBJ1-1; possible D gene TRBD1, 5 bases. This CDR3 comprises 17 residues. The V and J ends lost 4 bases and 3 bases respectively, with 21 bases between them. Germline V lookup: CDR1 MNHEY, CDR2 SVGEGT. Here the CDR3 DNA reads TGTGCCAGCAGTTTCCGAGGATGGGGGGGTATTGACACTGAAGCTTTCTTT. Its translation is CASSFRGWGGIDTEAFF.

The J gene is TRBJ1-4, the V gene TRBV10-3; no clear D gene. This CDR3 contains 16 residues. Looked up from germline, CDR1 is ENHRY and CDR2 is SYGVKD. The V end lost 0 bases, the J end lost 7 bases, and 15 bases lay between the germline ends. The CDR3 DNA reads as TGTGCCATCAGTGAGTCAGGAGGCGGGGAAAGTGAAAAACTGTTTTTT. Translation gives CAISESGGGESEKLFF.

This clone turned up a few times. The rearrangement joins TRBV2 to TRBJ2-1; 16 bases are shared with TRBD2. CDR3 size: 17 residues. Germline loops: CDR1 SNHLY, CDR2 FYNNEI. The J segment lost 4 bases and the V segment lost 4 bases, leaving 4 bases of the junction unmatched. CDR3 protein: CASSVPGLAGGYNEQFF. CDR3 nucleotides: TGTGCCAGCAGTGTACCGGGACTAGCGGGAGGGTACAATGAGCAGTTCTTC.

J is TRBJ2-5 and V is TRBV9; D is ambiguous. The CDR3 loop spans 12 amino acids. The V gene lost 0 bases and the J gene lost 5 bases, with 5 bases spanning the gap. Germline CDR1 is SGDLS and CDR2 is YYNGEE. CDR3 nucleotide sequence: TGTGCCAGCAGCGTAGCTATGGAGACCCAGTACTTC. It specifies CASSVAMETQYF.

This chain uses TRBV6-5 with TRBJ1-1, with a possible D match to TRBD1 (5 bases). Germline V CDR1 and CDR2: MNHEY, SVGAGI. V gave up 2 bases and J gave up 5 bases, with 9 bases separating them. The CDR3 contains 13 residues. The CDR3 DNA is TGTGCCAGCAGTTACAGGCAGGGAACTGAAGCTTTCTTT. Its protein product is CASSYRQGTEAFF.

The DNA of the CDR3 is TGTGCCAGCAGCTTACACGCCGGTGCCTACGAGCAGTACTTC. Encoded protein: CASSLHAGAYEQYF. The chain is built from TRBV7-3 and TRBJ2-7; D remains unclear. Trimming stripped 2 bases from V and 2 bases from J, with 10 bases between. Germline lookup yields CDR1 SGHTA and CDR2 FQGTGA. This CDR3 has 14 residues.

V is TRBV12-3 or TRBV12-4 and J is TRBJ2-4, with 12 bases matching TRBD1. V lost 7 bases and J lost 7; bases outside the gene matches: 2. This CDR3 comprises 13 residues. This CDR3 is CASKGTGGNIQYF. The CDR3 coding sequence is TGTGCCAGCAAGGGGACAGGGGGCAACATTCAGTACTTC.

The rearrangement joins TRBV11-2 to TRBJ1-4; TRBD1 is a possible D gene (6 bases). CDR1 and CDR2 (germline): SGHAT, FQNNGV. The ends were cut back, 1 base at V and 8 bases at J, with 8 bases in the middle. The CDR3 is 13 amino acids. Here the CDR3 DNA reads TGTGCCAGCAGCTTAGTTAGGGGGGAAAAACTGTTTTTT. Protein sequence: CASSLVRGEKLFF.

The rearrangement joins TRBV6-5 to TRBJ2-7; maybe TRBD1 (5 bases). Looked up from germline, CDR1 is MNHEY and CDR2 is SVGAGI. This CDR3 spans 11 amino acids. V gave up 7 bases and J gave up 7 bases, with 11 bases separating them. The CDR3 region is CASKSRVEQYF. CDR3 in DNA: TGTGCCAGCAAAAGCAGGGTTGAGCAGTACTTC.

A single count supports this clone. The chain uses TRBV27 and TRBJ1-2, with D unresolved. Trimming cost V 0 bases and J 9 bases, with 11 bases left between them. CDR1 MNHEY and CDR2 SMNVEV come from the germline V gene (reference sequence). The CDR3 length is 13 residues. The CDR3 here is CASSLSGHLSYTF. CDR3 nucleotide sequence: TGTGCCAGCAGTTTATCGGGCCATTTGAGCTACACCTTC.

The gene calls are TRBV5-1 and TRBJ2-7; 13 bases agree with TRBD2. The CDR3 length is 14 residues. The J segment lost 6 bases and the V segment lost 4 bases, leaving 4 bases of the junction unmatched. Per the germline V gene, CDR1 is SGHRS and CDR2 is YFSETQ. The CDR3 spells CASSGTSGTIEQYF. CDR3 sequence (DNA): TGCGCCAGCAGCGGGACTAGCGGGACAATCGAGCAGTACTTC.